The 11 T cell receptor beta chains presented below share a single source sample, sequenced in a study of PD-1 blockade in mismatch repair-deficient tumors. Measured with immunoSEQ multiplex PCR; TCRdb has only the in-frame clones, and not every one. The sample lists around 52,000 clones; approximately 84% were seen once. This sample comprised peripheral blood, obtained about 20 weeks after starting pembrolizumab. The receptors were gathered from an adult with mismatch repair-deficient cancer.

The chain uses TRBV19 and TRBJ1-2, with D possibly TRBD1 on 6 matching bases. V was pared by 5 bases and J by 7 bases, with 17 bases between. The CDR3 has 14 residues. Germline CDR1 is LNHDA and CDR2 is SQIVND (reference sequence). The CDR3 region is CASSLTGIPGGYTF. DNA for the CDR3: TGTGCCAGTAGTCTAACAGGGATCCCGGGTGGCTACACCTTC.

The rearrangement links TRBV5-4 to TRBJ1-3; possible D gene TRBD1, 6 bases. The CDR3 runs 17 residues. Germline loops: CDR1 SGHNT, CDR2 YYREEE (reference sequence). V dropped 1 base and J dropped 0 bases, with 14 bases sitting between them. CDR3 loop: CASSLSRGASSGNTIYF. CDR3 DNA: TGTGCCAGCAGCTTGAGTCGGGGGGCGAGCTCTGGAAACACCATATATTTT.

The chain links TRBV6-1 to TRBJ1-2, with D uncertain. The germline CDR1 and CDR2 sequences are MNHNS and SASEGT. The CDR3 runs to 12 residues. Trimming took off 7 bases at V and 4 bases at J, with 10 bases between the two ends. Here the CDR3 reads CASTYSFYGYTF. CDR3 sequence (DNA): TGTGCCAGCACCTACAGCTTCTATGGCTACACCTTC.

This clone came up once. The chain combines TRBV5-1 with TRBJ2-5; 7 nucleotides agree with TRBD2. CDR3 length equals 13 residues. The junction had 6 bases not matched to a gene; V was cut back by 5 bases and J by 5 bases. Germline V gene lookup returns CDR1 SGHRS and CDR2 YFSETQ. The CDR3 loop is CASRREMGETQYF. The CDR3 nucleotides read TGCGCCAGCAGGCGGGAGATGGGGGAGACCCAGTACTTC. Complete variable domain (other parts from reference TRBV5-1 and TRBJ2-5): KAGVTQTPRYLIKTRGQQVTLSCSPISGHRSVSWYQQTPGQGLQFLFEYFSETQRNKGNFPGRFSGRQFSNSRSEMNVSTLELGDSALYLCASRREMGETQYFGPGTRLLVL.

The chain has TRBV18 and TRBJ2-1; no firm D call. CDR1 is KGHSH and CDR2 is LQKENI in the germline V gene. The CDR3 length is 12 residues. Trimming removed 5 bases at V and 7 bases at J, with 9 bases between. The CDR3 DNA sequence: TGTGCCAGCTCAGGACCCGAGAATGAGCAGTTCTTC. This encodes CASSGPENEQFF.

The CDR3 region is CASETGSGNQPQHF. CDR3 coding DNA: TGTGCCAGCGAGACAGGTTCTGGCAATCAGCCCCAGCATTTT. This rearrangement joins TRBV7-2 to TRBJ1-5, with D possibly matching TRBD1 (6 bases). Deletions cut 8 bases from V and 2 bases from J, with 13 bases between. CDR3 length: 14 residues. CDR1 is SGHTA, CDR2 FQGNSA, per germline.

J is TRBJ2-3 and V is TRBV11-2; 7 positions match TRBD1. Germline V CDR1 and CDR2: SGHAT, FQNNGV. Losses at the gene ends were 5 bases for V and 4 bases for J; bases not matched to a gene: 12. The CDR3 sequence is 16 residues long. The DNA for the CDR3 is TGTGCCAGCAGCCTGGGGGCAGGGGGTGACGCAGATACGCAGTATTTT. Its translation: CASSLGAGGDADTQYF.

CDR3 amino acids: CASSSRLERTGELFF. CDR3 coding DNA: TGTGCCAGCAGCTCCCGACTAGAGAGAACCGGGGAGCTGTTTTTT. The rearrangement uses TRBV11-3 and TRBJ2-2, with D possibly matching TRBD2 (6 bases). CDR1 SGHNT and CDR2 YENEEA come from the germline V gene. The CDR3 length is 15 residues. V gave up 4 bases and J gave up 5 bases, with 14 bases separating them.

The chain couples TRBV9 to TRBJ2-5, with a tentative D call TRBD1 (5 bases). V was shortened by 3 bases and J by 2 bases, with 11 bases between the two germline ends. The CDR3 runs to 14 residues. Germline V lookup: CDR1 SGDLS, CDR2 YYNGEE. The CDR3 DNA follows: TGTGCCAGCAGCGACGACAGCGTACAAGAGACCCAGTACTTC. Translated, it gives CASSDDSVQETQYF.

The CDR3 nucleotides are TGTGCCAGCAGCGTTTCTAGCGGGAGGGCAAATGAGCAGTTCTTC. Amino acids: CASSVSSGRANEQFF. The chain employs TRBV9 and TRBJ2-1, with 12 bases that match TRBD2. Germline CDR1 SGDLS, CDR2 YYNGEE. The CDR3 totals 15 residues. V lost 2 bases and J lost 7; bases outside the gene matches: 4.

The chain joins TRBV30 to TRBJ2-5, with no clear D. CDR3 size: 13 residues. CDR1 is GTSNPN, CDR2 SVGIG, per germline (reference sequence). Between the trimmed V and J ends, which lost 2 bases and 12 bases, there was a span of 19 bases. This chain's CDR3 is CAWSSLDRLNEYF. For the CDR3, the DNA is TGTGCCTGGAGTTCCCTAGACCGCCTCAACGAGTACTTC.